This is a list of T cell receptor beta chains from one sample in a study of OX40 agonist ivuxolimab in advanced cancers. Clones were sequenced by immunoSEQ multiplex PCR, and TCRdb holds only the in-frame ones, with some missing. The top ten clones hold under 25% of a sample with tens of thousands of clones, around 80% of them seen once. The specimen comprised CD4+ or CD8+ T cells sorted from blood, sampled in a trial of the OX40 agonist ivuxolimab. These receptors originate from an adult with an advanced solid tumor such as melanoma, head and neck, liver or kidney cancer. The CDR3 runs from the conserved cysteine through the conserved F or W. Fields, in order: J gene, V gene, D gene, CDR3 protein. D genes are given only for firm matches.

>TRBJ2-1|TRBV27|TRBD1
CASTFAGQGPNEQFF
>TRBJ2-7|TRBV5-4|NA
CASSLIASHEQYF
>TRBJ2-7|TRBV11-3|NA
CASSLSGGEQYF
>TRBJ2-7|TRBV28|TRBD2
CASSTPRSGTYEQYF
>TRBJ2-2|TRBV25-1|NA
CASSEYQQSTGELFF
>TRBJ1-5|TRBV19|NA
CASLPGPKYVNQPQHF
>TRBJ1-3|TRBV9|NA
CASSAPPSSGNTIYF
>TRBJ1-1|TRBV29-1|NA
CSGRASSNTEAFF
>TRBJ2-2|TRBV13|TRBD1
CASSAAGQGGPGELFF
>TRBJ2-3|TRBV7-9|TRBD2
CASSFLAGTTDTQYF
>TRBJ2-7|TRBV27|NA
CASSEPGRTLYEQYF
>TRBJ2-2|TRBV7-9|NA
CAIPPILDGELFF
>TRBJ2-5|TRBV9|NA
CASSVGTNSRETQYF
>TRBJ1-2|TRBV27|NA
CASRLGGARAYGYTF
>TRBJ2-5|TRBV27|TRBD2
CASSYGLAGGLETQYF
>TRBJ1-1|TRBV27|NA
CASSLKYMNTEAFF
>TRBJ1-1|TRBV5-6|NA
CASSLGWGNTEAFF
>TRBJ2-1|TRBV5-1|NA
CASSPGGSSYNEQFF
>TRBJ2-5|TRBV28|TRBD2
CASSLTSGRAISQETQYF
>TRBJ1-6|TRBV27|NA
CASSLVPAAAYNSPLHF
>TRBJ2-5|TRBV7-8|TRBD2
CAMAGERWETQYF
>TRBJ2-1|TRBV11-2|NA
CASSWWEGQGGNEQFF
>TRBJ2-7|TRBV5-1|NA
CASSLVGDGYEQYF
>TRBJ2-7|TRBV6-1|NA
CASSEPGVGSYEQYF
>TRBJ1-2|TRBV5-1|TRBD1
CASSSFGTGYGYTF
>TRBJ2-7|TRBV19|NA
CASMRTPYEQYF
>TRBJ2-7|TRBV4-1|NA
CASSLSLGSYEQYF
>TRBJ2-7|TRBV6-5|TRBD1
CASSYLQGGDYEQYF
>TRBJ2-1|TRBV27|TRBD2
CASSLSSGRSSYNEQFF
>TRBJ2-6|TRBV27|NA
CASSLSGANVLTF
>TRBJ2-7|TRBV9|TRBD2
CASSVGAGGSYEQYF
>TRBJ2-6|TRBV4-3|NA
CASSQVGGSGANVLTF
>TRBJ1-1|TRBV5-4|NA
CASSLDRNVNTEAFF
>TRBJ1-1|TRBV20-1|NA
CSARVGREAFF
>TRBJ2-1|TRBV30|TRBD1
CAWGTGAGIENEQFF
>TRBJ2-5|TRBV6-6|TRBD2
CASMPSGKKETQYF
>TRBJ2-3|TRBV28|TRBD1
CASSLWWDGDSFPDTQYF
>TRBJ1-1|TRBV5-4|NA
CASSQGHNTEAFF
>TRBJ2-7|TRBV4-1|TRBD1
CASSQLGTGESYEQYF
>TRBJ2-2|TRBV4-3|TRBD2
CASSFGTSGVFAGELFF
>TRBJ2-1|TRBV21-1|NA
CASSKRTSGLDNEQFF
>TRBJ2-4|TRBV4-1|NA
CASSQDERLQYF
>TRBJ2-5|TRBV7-2|NA
CASSFSEYQETQYF
>TRBJ1-3|TRBV4-1|NA
CASSQDPSSGNTIYF
>TRBJ1-6|TRBV21-1|NA
CARTGPGNSPLHF